Below, 14 T cell receptor beta chains from the same sample are listed, as sequenced in a study of beta chain features in type 1 diabetes. Of the isolated RNA, all was reverse transcribed, and so the sequenced material was expressed TCRB transcripts. TCRdb keeps only in-frame clones here, not all; method: immunoSEQ multiplex PCR. The repertoire has roughly 610,000 clones, roughly 15% of them found once; the top ten carry under 0.095%. The sample was naive CD4+ T cells from blood. The receptors here all came from a man between 18 and 35 years old in good health.

The gene calls are TRBV28 and TRBJ1-5, with D uncertain. Germline V gene data show CDR1 as MDHEN and CDR2 as SYDVKM. This CDR3 spans 16 amino acids. Deletions cut 6 bases from V and 2 bases from J, with 17 bases between. The DNA of the CDR3 is TGTGCCAGCAGGGTGCAAGTGACATTGGGCAATCAGCCCCAGCATTTT. Translated: CASRVQVTLGNQPQHF.

This clone turned up a few times. The chain has TRBV28 and TRBJ2-7, with 9 bases aligning to TRBD2. The CDR3 is 15 residues long. V shed 4 bases and J 6 bases; nucleotides not matched to a gene: 10. From germline, CDR1 is MDHEN and CDR2 SYDVKM. The CDR3 region is CASSSAASGTFEQYF. CDR3 in DNA: TGTGCCAGCAGTTCTGCCGCTAGCGGGACTTTCGAGCAGTACTTC.

The chain has TRBV29-1 and TRBJ2-7; TRBD2 matches 11 bases. Germline values: CDR1 SQVTM, CDR2 ANQGSEA. Trimming took 6 bases from V and 3 from J; bases not matched to a gene: 7. The CDR3 length is 14 residues. The CDR3 loop reads CSVATSGGHYEQYF. The CDR3 region has the DNA TGCAGCGTGGCTACTAGCGGGGGACACTACGAGCAGTACTTC.

This clone was counted a few times. This chain joins TRBV28 and TRBJ2-3; tentatively, D is TRBD1 (5 bases). This CDR3 is 15 amino acids long. Trimming pared 6 bases from V and 5 bases from J, leaving 18 bases between. Germline V gives CDR1 MDHEN, CDR2 SYDVKM. The DNA of the CDR3 is TGTGCCAGCAGCAAGATCAGGGTCCGTGAAGATACGCAGTATTTT. The encoded protein is CASSKIRVREDTQYF.

Points on this clone: Other DNA sequences in this specimen translate into the identical CDR3. The chain recombines TRBV4-2 with TRBJ1-2; 8 bases agree with TRBD1. The CDR3 length is 15 residues. V gave up 4 bases and J gave up 4 bases; unmatched junction bases: 8. Germline V gene sequence: CDR1 LGHNA, CDR2 YNFKEQ. CDR3 sequence reads: CASSPGQGRGYGYTF. CDR3 DNA: TGTGCCAGCAGCCCCGGACAGGGAAGGGGCTATGGCTACACCTTC.

The chain couples TRBV25-1 to TRBJ1-1; 7 nucleotides match TRBD1. The CDR3 runs to 15 residues. Germline assignment: CDR1 MGHDK and CDR2 SYGVNS. V trimming: 4 bases; J trimming: 1 base; junction bases outside the gene matches: 6. CDR3 DNA: TGTGCCAGCAGTGGATTTGGGACAGCGAACACTGAAGCTTTCTTT. Its translation is CASSGFGTANTEAFF.

V usage is TRBV30 and J usage is TRBJ1-2; TRBD1 is a possible D gene (6 bases). The CDR3 runs 13 residues. CDR1 and CDR2 from the germline V gene are GTSNPN and SVGIG (reference sequence). The V end lost 3 bases, the J end lost 2 bases, and 10 bases lay between the germline ends. For the CDR3, the DNA is TGTGCCTGGAGCGCTACAGGGAACTATGGCTACACCTTC. It specifies CAWSATGNYGYTF.

In its sample, this clone was seen a few times. The gene calls are TRBV14 and TRBJ2-7; 7 nucleotides match TRBD2. CDR1 SGHDN and CDR2 FVKESK come from the germline V gene. V lost 4 bases to trimming and J lost 0 bases; unmatched junction nucleotides: 6. CDR3 length equals 15 residues. The CDR3 is CASSRSGFSSYEQYF. The DNA of the CDR3 is TGTGCCAGCAGCCGTAGCGGGTTCAGCTCCTACGAGCAGTACTTC. The full variable domain, with the rest looked up from reference TRBV14 and TRBJ2-7, is EAGVTQFPSHSVIEKGQTVTLRCDPISGHDNLYWYRRVMGKEIKFLLHFVKESKQDESGMPNNRFLAERTGGTYSTLKVQPAELEDSGVYFCASSRSGFSSYEQYFGPGTRLTVT.

The chain combines TRBV6-5 with TRBJ1-3, with no clear D. Germline V gives CDR1 MNHEY, CDR2 SVGAGI. This CDR3 spans 14 amino acids. The V end was cut by 5 bases, the J end by 1 base, with 9 bases between. CDR3 region: CASSEGWSGNTIYF. The DNA of the CDR3 is TGTGCCAGCAGTGAAGGGTGGTCTGGAAACACCATATATTTT.

This clone has more than one count but fewer than ten. The V call is TRBV13, the J call TRBJ2-7; tentative D call: TRBD2 (6 bases). Trimming left V 2 bases short and J 6 bases short, with 17 bases between. Germline CDR1 is PRHDT and CDR2 is FYEKMQ (reference sequence). The CDR3 totals 15 residues. This chain's CDR3 is CASSLRTIRFLEQYF. The CDR3 bases are TGTGCCAGCAGCTTACGGACTATTCGTTTCCTCGAGCAGTACTTC.

This clone has just a few counts. The chain is built from TRBV5-5 and TRBJ1-1, with D maybe TRBD1 (6 bases). Germline V lookup: CDR1 SGHKS, CDR2 YYEKEE (reference sequence). The CDR3 sequence is 14 residues long. Between the trimmed V and J ends, which lost 4 bases and 4 bases, there was a span of 14 bases. CDR3 amino acids: CASSVQGSGTEAFF. The CDR3 nucleotides read TGTGCCAGCAGCGTACAGGGATCGGGCACTGAAGCTTTCTTT.

This clone came up a few times. This sequence joins TRBV2 and TRBJ1-5; D gene uncertain. There are 13 residues in the CDR3. Trimming pared 7 bases from V and 11 bases from J, leaving 18 bases between. Germline V gene data show CDR1 as SNHLY and CDR2 as FYNNEI. The CDR3 spells CASKGGLPSAQHF. The CDR3 DNA is TGTGCCAGCAAGGGAGGGCTCCCATCGGCCCAGCATTTT.

The table lists this clone with a few counts. The V and J genes are TRBV4-1 and TRBJ2-5; D uncertain. The CDR3 sequence is 15 residues long. V dropped 0 bases and J dropped 4 bases, with 12 bases sitting between them. CDR1 is MGHRA, CDR2 YSYEKL, per germline. In DNA form, the CDR3 reads TGCGCCAGCAGCCAAGACGTCCCACGAGGAGAGACCCAGTACTTC. Encoded protein: CASSQDVPRGETQYF.

This clone was picked up a small number of times. This chain uses TRBV25-1 with TRBJ1-2, with a possible D match to TRBD1 (6 bases). This CDR3 spans 14 amino acids. V was cut by 1 base and J by 8 bases, with 14 bases left in between. Germline CDR1 and CDR2: MGHDK and SYGVNS. CDR3 nucleotides: TGTGCCAGCAGTGAATTAACAGGGATGGGAGGCTACACCTTC. Protein sequence: CASSELTGMGGYTF.